The 25 T cell receptor beta chains below all came from one sample that was sequenced in a study of T cells after yellow fever vaccination. One entry per CDR3 protein, called by TCRdb with MiXCR from the 5' RACE reads. The table has 230,000 or so distinct CDR3 sequences, approximately 6.3% seen once. Sequenced material: CD4+ T cells sorted from PBMCs, taken on the day of the yellow fever booster vaccination. These receptors were taken from a man under 40 who received the YFV17D yellow fever vaccine.

This clonotype was observed at least ten times. The chain uses TRBV20-1 and TRBJ2-7, with 12 bases identical to TRBD2. The germline V gene has CDR1 DFQATT and CDR2 SNEGSKA (reference sequence). The V gene end was trimmed by 3 bases and the J gene end by 3 bases; junction bases not matched to a gene: 6. There are 15 residues in the CDR3. In DNA form, the CDR3 reads TGCAGTGCTAGGCTCCCGACTAGCGGGAGCTACGAGCAGTACTTC. This encodes CSARLPTSGSYEQYF.

The V and J genes are TRBV7-2 and TRBJ2-1; D unclear. This CDR3 has 15 residues. V was clipped by 0 bases and J by 10 bases, with 16 bases between them. Germline V gene lookup returns CDR1 SGHTA and CDR2 FQGNSA. The CDR3 sequence is CASSLAEVARAEQFF. CDR3 DNA: TGTGCCAGCAGCTTAGCGGAAGTGGCAAGAGCCGAGCAGTTCTTC.

The V call is TRBV5-4, the J call TRBJ1-3, with D possibly being TRBD1 (5 bases). V shed 4 bases and J shed 1 base, with 15 bases lying between them. The CDR3 is 16 amino acids. The germline gives CDR1 SGHNT, CDR2 YYREEE (reference sequence). CDR3 protein: CASSLGHTRSGNTIYF. The CDR3 nucleotides read TGTGCCAGCAGCCTAGGACATACGCGTTCTGGAAACACCATATATTTT.

CDR3 in amino acids: CASSLVWGEQYF. As DNA, the CDR3 is TGTGCCAGCAGCTTAGTTTGGGGCGAGCAGTACTTC. The chain links TRBV7-2 to TRBJ2-7, with unresolved D. CDR3 length: 12 residues. The V gene lost 1 base and the J gene lost 6 bases, with 7 bases spanning the gap. Germline lookup yields CDR1 SGHTA and CDR2 FQGNSA.

This clonotype has only a few counts. The V call is TRBV14, the J call TRBJ2-7; D possibly uses TRBD1 or TRBD2 (6 bases each). The CDR3 extends over 16 amino acids. CDR1 and CDR2 (germline): SGHDN, FVKESK. V lost 2 bases, J lost 3 bases, and 17 bases lay in between. In DNA, the CDR3 is TGTGCCAGCAGCCAATTTTACGGGGGCGACCACTACGAGCAGTACTTC. Translated, it gives CASSQFYGGDHYEQYF.

The chain carries TRBV20-1 and TRBJ2-7; D perhaps matches TRBD1 (5 bases). Germline V CDR1 and CDR2: DFQATT, SNEGSKA (reference sequence). The CDR3 runs 13 residues. Trimming stripped 5 bases from V and 5 bases from J, with 16 bases between. This CDR3 is CSAQGPAVHEQYF. In DNA, the CDR3 is TGCAGTGCTCAGGGTCCGGCGGTCCACGAGCAGTACTTC.

This clonotype was counted at least ten times. The chain joins TRBV7-9 to TRBJ2-1; 9 bases line up with TRBD1. V lost 4 bases to trimming and J lost 6 bases; unmatched junction nucleotides: 10. This CDR3 contains 16 residues. Germline V CDR1 and CDR2: SEHNR, FQNEAQ (reference sequence). Here the CDR3 DNA reads TGTGCCAGCAGCTGGTGGACGAACAGGGGGCGCAATGAGCAGTTCTTC. Translating it yields CASSWWTNRGRNEQFF.

At least ten counts were recorded for this clonotype. The rearrangement joins TRBV29-1 to TRBJ2-1; D is perhaps TRBD1 (5 bases). Germline lookup yields CDR1 SQVTM and CDR2 ANQGSEA. Trimming pared 4 bases from V and 7 bases from J, leaving 11 bases between. CDR3 size: 12 residues. The CDR3 region is CSVVFRVNEQFF. The CDR3 bases are TGCAGCGTTGTGTTCAGGGTGAATGAGCAGTTCTTC.

This clonotype was counted many times. This chain links TRBV28 with TRBJ2-7; the D call may be TRBD1 or TRBD2 (5 bases each). Trimming took off 6 bases at V and 3 bases at J, with 9 bases between the two ends. This CDR3 has 12 residues. Per germline, CDR1 MDHEN and CDR2 SYDVKM. Here the CDR3 reads CASRRGFYEQYF. The DNA of the CDR3 is TGTGCCAGCAGGAGGGGTTTCTACGAGCAGTACTTC.

V and J are TRBV6-4 and TRBJ2-1, with D maybe TRBD2 (6 bases). V was trimmed by 8 bases and J by 9 bases, leaving 14 bases between them. This CDR3 is built from 12 residues. CDR1 is MRHNA, CDR2 SNTAGT, per germline. CDR3 region: CASFPGLTEQFF. The CDR3 nucleotides read TGTGCCAGCTTTCCGGGACTTACTGAGCAGTTCTTC.

This clonotype has ten or more counts. The CDR3, as DNA: TGTGCCAGCAGCTTTCAGCCAGATACGCAGTATTTT. This codes for CASSFQPDTQYF. The chain combines TRBV14 with TRBJ2-3; D unclear. This CDR3 comprises 12 residues. Germline lookup yields CDR1 SGHDN and CDR2 FVKESK. V shed 5 bases and J shed 4 bases, with 7 bases lying between them.

This clonotype was picked up a small number of times. The rearrangement uses TRBV7-8 and TRBJ2-5; 7 nucleotides align to TRBD1. This CDR3 spans 14 amino acids. CDR1 is SGHVS and CDR2 is FQNEAQ in the germline V gene. The V gene end was trimmed by 5 bases and the J gene end by 5 bases; junction bases not matched to a gene: 8. The CDR3 DNA is TGTGCCAGCAGCCCATCCGGACAGGTGGAGACCCAGTACTTC. Translating it yields CASSPSGQVETQYF.

This clonotype was seen repeatedly, ten times or more. The chain carries TRBV30 and TRBJ2-2, with TRBD1 matching over 8 bases. V was clipped by 4 bases and J by 2 bases; unmatched bases: 9. This CDR3 is built from 16 residues. Germline V CDR1 and CDR2: GTSNPN, SVGIG (reference sequence). The CDR3 region is CAWTTGTGINTGELFF. The DNA for the CDR3 is TGTGCCTGGACAACCGGGACAGGCATTAACACCGGGGAGCTGTTTTTT.

This clonotype was seen only a few times. The V and J genes are TRBV19 and TRBJ1-1, with D unclear. Germline CDR1 LNHDA, CDR2 SQIVND (reference sequence). The CDR3 covers 16 residues. V lost 4 bases and J 2 bases, leaving 17 bases between the germline ends. The CDR3 spells CASSKFLGLENTEAFF. The CDR3 DNA reads TGTGCCAGTAGTAAGTTTTTAGGGTTGGAAAACACTGAAGCTTTCTTT. The variable domain in full, with the rest retrieved from reference TRBV19 and TRBJ1-1, is DGGITQSPKYLFRKEGQNVTLSCEQNLNHDAMYWYRQDPGQGLRLIYYSQIVNDFQKGDIAEGYSVSREKKESFPLTVTSAQKNPTAFYLCASSKFLGLENTEAFFGQGTRLTVV.

This sequence joins TRBV11-2 and TRBJ2-1, with D maybe TRBD1 (6 bases). The germline V gene encodes CDR1 SGHAT and CDR2 FQNNGV. This CDR3 spans 16 amino acids. The germline V and J ends were trimmed by 2 bases and 7 bases, with 18 bases remaining between them. Here the CDR3 reads CASSLKWGDRKNEQFF. The CDR3, as DNA: TGTGCCAGCAGCTTAAAGTGGGGAGACAGGAAAAATGAGCAGTTCTTC.

The table lists this clonotype with a few counts. The rearrangement links TRBV29-1 to TRBJ1-5; 8 positions agree with TRBD1. The germline CDR1 and CDR2 sequences are SQVTM and ANQGSEA. CDR3 size: 14 residues. The J segment lost 3 bases and the V segment lost 8 bases, leaving 9 bases of the junction unmatched. The CDR3 sequence is CSPTKDRDNQPQHF. The CDR3 nucleotides read TGCAGCCCAACTAAGGACAGGGACAATCAGCCCCAGCATTTT.

This clonotype was detected many times. V gene TRBV7-9 combines with J gene TRBJ2-5, with TRBD2 matching over 11 bases. With 4 bases clipped from V and 2 bases from J, the junction kept 6 bases outside the gene matches. In germline, CDR1 is SEHNR, CDR2 FQNEAQ (reference sequence). The CDR3 covers 16 residues. The CDR3 nucleotides are TGTGCCAGCAGCTCGGGACTAGCGGAAACACAAGAGACCCAGTACTTC. Its translation: CASSSGLAETQETQYF.

This clonotype was recorded many times. The rearrangement uses TRBV11-2 and TRBJ2-2; no definite D call. Germline V gene data show CDR1 as SGHAT and CDR2 as FQNNGV. The CDR3 spans 11 residues. Trimming stripped 2 bases from V and 8 bases from J, with 3 bases between. The chain's CDR3 is CASSLSGELFF. In DNA form, the CDR3 reads TGTGCCAGCAGCTTATCAGGGGAGCTGTTTTTT.

This clonotype was observed a handful of times. The J gene is TRBJ2-7, the V gene TRBV7-2; 7 positions match TRBD1. The CDR3 extends over 16 amino acids. Germline V CDR1 and CDR2: SGHTA, FQGNSA. Trimming cost V 3 bases and J 3 bases; bases outside gene matches: 11. The CDR3 here is CASSLSGTVSFYEQYF. DNA for the CDR3: TGTGCCAGCAGCTTGTCTGGGACAGTTTCCTTCTACGAGCAGTACTTC.

This clonotype was recorded many times. The gene calls are TRBV20-1 and TRBJ2-3; 11 bases map to TRBD1. The CDR3 loop spans 14 amino acids. Germline CDR1 and CDR2: DFQATT and SNEGSKA (reference sequence). The junction had 5 bases not matched to a gene; V was cut back by 5 bases and J by 4 bases. The CDR3 loop reads CSASGQGAPDTQYF. The CDR3 DNA follows: TGCAGTGCTTCCGGACAGGGGGCGCCAGATACGCAGTATTTT.

This clonotype was counted between two and nine times. This chain joins TRBV24-1 and TRBJ2-3; 8 positions agree with TRBD2. The ends lost 3 bases at V and 5 bases at J; junction bases unmatched: 3. CDR1 is KGHDR and CDR2 is SFDVKD in the germline V gene. The CDR3 loop spans 14 amino acids. CDR3 protein: CATSDSGRGDTQYF. DNA of the CDR3: TGTGCCACCAGTGATAGCGGGAGAGGAGATACGCAGTATTTT.

The chain couples TRBV5-1 to TRBJ2-1; TRBD2 agrees at 14 bases. CDR1 SGHRS and CDR2 YFSETQ come from the germline V gene. Losses at the gene ends were 6 bases for V and 4 bases for J; bases not matched to a gene: 6. The CDR3 length is 16 residues. CDR3 residues: CASNGGTSGGYNEQFF. CDR3 DNA: TGCGCCAGCAACGGCGGGACTAGCGGGGGATACAATGAGCAGTTCTTC.

This clonotype was picked up a small number of times. The chain's CDR3 is CATSDPLQYF. In nucleotides, the CDR3 is TGTGCCACCAGTGATCCCCTTCAGTATTTT. V and J are TRBV24-1 and TRBJ2-3; unclear D gene. V was pared by 3 bases and J by 12 bases, with 6 bases between. Looked up from germline, CDR1 is KGHDR and CDR2 is SFDVKD. The CDR3 covers 10 residues.

The chain has TRBV7-8 and TRBJ2-7, with D perhaps assigned TRBD1 or TRBD2 (5 bases each). The CDR3 covers 16 residues. Trimming left V 0 bases short and J 4 bases short, with 16 bases between. CDR1 is SGHVS, CDR2 FQNEAQ, per germline. CDR3 region: CASSLALRDGNYEQYF. CDR3 DNA sequence: TGTGCCAGCAGCTTAGCGCTCCGGGACGGAAATTACGAGCAGTACTTC.

The sample holds many counts of this clonotype. This rearrangement joins TRBV5-1 to TRBJ2-7, with D perhaps matching TRBD2 (7 bases). Germline lookup yields CDR1 SGHRS and CDR2 YFSETQ. The CDR3 length is 11 residues. Trimming removed 8 bases at V and 6 bases at J, with 12 bases between. The DNA of the CDR3 is TGCGCCAGTCGGGGGGCTGGCGAGCAGTACTTC. Translation: CASRGAGEQYF.